These 25 T cell receptor beta chains share one sample of origin, sequenced in a study of T cells in women clearing cervical HPV infection. Sequencing used immunoSEQ multiplex PCR; TCRdb keeps in-frame clones, though not all of them. The table gives 21,000 or so clones; the top ten clones make up around 22% of it. Sequencing used blood buffy coat. The receptors originated from a woman aged 18 to 75 with a cervical HPV16 infection that either progressed to CIN3+ or cleared (not recorded which).

In the case of this clone: The CDR3 goes on 3 residues after the read ends, and that part is filled in from the germline J gene. This rearrangement joins TRBV28 to TRBJ2-7, with D possibly TRBD1 on 5 matching bases. CDR3 length: 16 amino acids. V was trimmed by 6 bases and J by 2 bases, leaving 20 bases between them. Germline V CDR1 and CDR2: MDHEN, SYDVKM. The CDR3 bases that were read are TGTGCCAGCAGCCGACGATGGACACATTATCCCTACGAG. Protein sequence: CASSRRWTHYPYE. The full CDR3 sequence reads CASSRRWTHYPYEQYF.

Remarks on this clone: With the read ending 3 residues before the CDR3 end, the germline J gene is used to fill in that end. This sequence joins TRBV5-4 and TRBJ2-1; the D gene is possibly TRBD2 (5 bases). Germline V gene lookup returns CDR1 SGHNT and CDR2 YYREEE (reference sequence). The ends were cut back, 5 bases at V and 9 bases at J, with 9 bases in the middle. This CDR3 is 11 amino acids long. The sequenced CDR3 bases are TGTGCCAGCAGTTCGGCGGGTGAG. Amino acid sequence: CASSSAGE. The whole CDR3 sequence reads CASSSAGEQFF.

Turning to this clone: With the read ending 3 residues before the CDR3 end, the germline J gene is used to fill in that end. The chain couples TRBV28 to TRBJ2-3, with D possibly matching TRBD2 (6 bases). Trimming shortened V by 1 base and J by 3 bases, and 20 bases separated the two germline ends. The CDR3 length is 18 residues. CDR1 and CDR2 (germline): MDHEN, SYDVKM. CDR3 sequence reads: CASSLSFPGLERTDTQYF. The part of the CDR3 DNA that was read is TGTGCCAGCAGTTTATCTTTTCCGGGACTTGAAAGAACAGATACG.

In the case of this clone: The sequence runs out 3 residues before the end of the CDR3; the remainder is reconstructed from the germline J gene. The rearrangement joins TRBV19 to TRBJ1-1, with D possibly TRBD1 on 6 matching bases. This CDR3 is 16 amino acids long. Germline CDR1 and CDR2: LNHDA and SQIVND (reference sequence). CDR3 in amino acids: CASSIGPAGGPYEAFF. CDR3 DNA, as far as it was read: TGTGCCAGTAGTATAGGTCCAGCGGGGGGGCCCTACGAG.

Concerning this clone itself: The missing CDR3 end, 3 residues past where the read stops, is filled in from the germline J gene. V and J are TRBV20-1 and TRBJ2-2; D is perhaps TRBD2 (5 bases). V was shortened by 5 bases and J by 6 bases, with 10 bases between the two germline ends. The germline gives CDR1 DFQATT, CDR2 SNEGSKA (reference sequence). The CDR3 contains 12 residues. CDR3 residues: CSAWKRAGELFF. The CDR3 bases that were read are TGCAGTGCTTGGAAGAGGGCCGGGGAG.

With respect to this clone: Read data end 3 residues before the CDR3 end; the end is taken from the germline J gene. The rearrangement uses TRBV11-1 and TRBJ2-7; D remains unclear. Germline V gene sequence: CDR1 SGHAT, CDR2 FQDESV (reference sequence). The V and J ends lost 4 bases and 4 bases respectively, with 14 bases between them. The CDR3 sequence is 14 residues long. CDR3 protein: CASSWAVESYEQYF. The part of the CDR3 DNA that was read is TGTGCCAGCAGCTGGGCCGTCGAGTCGTACGAG.

Concerning this clone itself: The CDR3 end is not reached by the read, which stops 3 residues before it; the germline J gene fills it in. This chain connects TRBV2 to TRBJ2-3; D is ambiguous. The germline CDR1 and CDR2 sequences are SNHLY and FYNNEI. This CDR3 comprises 16 residues. Incomplete CDR3 DNA: TGTGCCAGCACTTCCCCCTCAGACGGCGGCAATCAGCCG. Its translation is CASTSPSDGGNQP. The whole CDR3 region reads CASTSPSDGGNQPQYF.

A remark on this clone: The sequenced fragment ends 3 residues before the CDR3 boundary, so the rest is inferred from the germline J gene. The chain recombines TRBV13 with TRBJ2-1; TRBD1 matches 8 bases. The length of the CDR3 is 16 residues. The J segment lost 1 base and the V segment lost 4 bases, leaving 6 bases of the junction unmatched. Per the germline V gene, CDR1 is PRHDT and CDR2 is FYEKMQ (reference sequence). The CDR3 bases that were read are TGTGCCAGCAGCTCGGACAGGGTAATGTCCTACAATGAG. This sequence encodes CASSSDRVMSYNE. The whole CDR3 protein is CASSSDRVMSYNEQFF.

Concerning this clone itself: The CDR3 end lies 3 residues beyond the end of the read and is filled in from the germline J gene. The chain recombines TRBV20-1 with TRBJ1-1, with 8 bases aligning to TRBD1. The V gene's germline CDR1 is DFQATT and CDR2 SNEGSKA (reference sequence). Trimming at V came to 3 bases and at J to 4 bases, leaving 10 bases not matched to a gene. This CDR3 has 15 amino acids. The CDR3 sequence is CSASLADRVGTEAFF. The sequenced part of the CDR3 DNA is TGCAGTGCTAGTCTAGCGGACAGGGTCGGCACTGAA.

Comments on this clone: The missing CDR3 end, 3 residues past where the read stops, is filled in from the germline J gene. This chain uses TRBV6-2 or TRBV6-3 with TRBJ2-1; TRBD2 might be the D (6 bases). Trimming took 8 bases from V and 4 from J, leaving 18 bases between them. The CDR3 covers 15 residues. The germline V gene has CDR1 MNHEY and CDR2 SVGEGT. The sequenced part of the CDR3 DNA is TGTGCCAGCGGGCGACGGGACTCCACATACAATGAG. This codes for CASGRRDSTYNE. The full CDR3 sequence reads CASGRRDSTYNEQFF.

Remarks on this clone: The read ends 3 residues before the CDR3 terminus; that terminus is restored from the germline J gene. The rearrangement joins TRBV20-1 to TRBJ2-7, with no clear D. The CDR3 is 16 amino acids. V was shortened by 4 bases and J by 1 base, with 20 bases between the two germline ends. Germline assignment: CDR1 DFQATT and CDR2 SNEGSKA (reference sequence). Incomplete CDR3 DNA: TGCAGTGCTAAAGTTTCTAGGCTAGTGCAGTCCTACGAG. Translating gives CSAKVSRLVQSYE. The complete CDR3 sequence is CSAKVSRLVQSYEQYF.

As regards this clone: Coverage ceases 3 residues before the CDR3 finishes, and the germline J gene fills in the end. The chain is built from TRBV2 and TRBJ2-7, with 8 bases lining up with TRBD2. V lost 10 bases, J lost 4 bases, and 6 bases stayed unmatched. This CDR3 contains 12 residues. Germline V CDR1 and CDR2: SNHLY, FYNNEI. This CDR3 reads CATGGPGYEQYF. Partial CDR3 DNA: TGTGCCACGGGAGGGCCGGGGTACGAG.

Concerning this clone: The CDR3 goes on 3 residues after the read ends, and that part is filled in from the germline J gene. This sequence joins TRBV5-1 and TRBJ2-7; TRBD2 agrees at 9 bases. The V and J ends lost 4 bases and 2 bases, in that order; junction bases with no gene match: 7. The CDR3 totals 15 residues. Germline CDR1 reads SGHRS; CDR2 reads YFSETQ. The sequenced part of the CDR3 DNA is TGCGCCAGCAGCGAACTAGCGGGTCCCGCCTACGAG. It is translated as CASSELAGPAYE. The full CDR3 sequence reads CASSELAGPAYEQYF. Drawing the rest from reference TRBV5-1 and TRBJ2-7, the complete variable domain is KAGVTQTPRYLIKTRGQQVTLSCSPISGHRSVSWYQQTPGQGLQFLFEYFSETQRNKGNFPGRFSGRQFSNSRSEMNVSTLELGDSALYLCASSELAGPAYEQYFGPGTRLTVT.

Remarks on this clone: The read terminates 3 residues ahead of where the CDR3 ends, so the germline J gene completes it. The chain links TRBV6-1 to TRBJ2-3; the match to TRBD2 covers 12 bases. This CDR3 region has 17 residues. Trimming took 2 bases from V and 4 from J; bases not matched to a gene: 7. Per the germline V gene, CDR1 is MNHNS and CDR2 is SASEGT. CDR3 region: CASSETKTSGRSDTQYF. CDR3 DNA (partial): TGTGCCAGCAGTGAAACCAAGACTAGCGGGAGATCAGATACG.

Details on this clone: The read falls 3 residues short of the CDR3 end, and the missing part is taken from the germline J gene. This rearrangement joins TRBV6-4 to TRBJ2-1; possibly TRBD2 for D (6 bases). Germline V gives CDR1 MRHNA, CDR2 SNTAGT. The CDR3 extends over 16 amino acids. V was cut by 0 bases and J by 4 bases, with 13 bases left in between. The CDR3 protein is CASSDSVGAGYNEQFF. Partial CDR3 DNA: TGTGCCAGCAGTGACTCTGTGGGAGCGGGTTACAATGAG.

The CDR3 region is CAWGQGAGQPQHF. The CDR3 DNA, read in part, is TGTGCCTGGGGACAGGGGGCAGGACAGCCC. This sequence joins TRBV30 and TRBJ1-5; 11 nucleotides agree with TRBD1. The observed sequence ends 3 residues before the CDR3 terminus, with the missing tail filled in from the germline J gene. The CDR3 contains 13 residues. V shed 5 bases, J shed 7 bases, and the junction held 4 bases outside the gene matches. Germline loops: CDR1 GTSNPN, CDR2 SVGIG (reference sequence).

Comment on this clone: The CDR3 extends 3 residues past the end of the read, so its final part is completed from the germline J gene. The chain uses TRBV19 and TRBJ2-5; no firm D call. Trimming left V 4 bases short and J 2 bases short, with 11 bases between. The CDR3 sequence is 14 residues long. Germline assignment: CDR1 LNHDA and CDR2 SQIVND (reference sequence). This CDR3 reads CASSKVGRQETQYF. The CDR3 bases that were read are TGTGCCAGTAGTAAGGTTGGCAGGCAAGAGACC.

Remarks on this clone: The DNA ends 3 residues before the CDR3 does, and the rest of the CDR3 is filled in from the germline J gene. V gene TRBV10-1 combines with J gene TRBJ2-7; possibly TRBD2 for D (5 bases). Looked up from germline, CDR1 is WNHNN and CDR2 is SYGVQD (reference sequence). This CDR3 comprises 14 residues. Deletions cut 4 bases from V and 0 bases from J, with 10 bases between. The CDR3 loop reads CASSVAGSSYEQYF. Incomplete CDR3 DNA: TGCGCCAGCAGTGTTGCGGGTAGCTCCTACGAG.

A word on this clone: The read comes to an end 3 residues before the CDR3 does, leaving the germline J gene to fill in the end. The chain has TRBV5-1 and TRBJ2-3, with D possibly matching TRBD2 (6 bases). The V gene lost 0 bases and the J gene lost 4 bases, with 9 bases spanning the gap. CDR1 and CDR2 (germline): SGHRS, YFSETQ. The length of the CDR3 is 14 residues. CDR3: CASSLGLVADTQYF. Partial CDR3 DNA: TGCGCCAGCAGCTTGGGACTAGTGGCAGATACG.

In the case of this clone: The read falls 3 residues short of the CDR3 end, and the missing part is taken from the germline J gene. V is TRBV30 and J is TRBJ1-2; no clear D. This CDR3 contains 13 residues. Trimming removed 6 bases at V and 0 bases at J, with 11 bases between. Per germline, CDR1 GTSNPN and CDR2 SVGIG (reference sequence). The CDR3 reads CACTYRANYGYTF. The CDR3 DNA, read in part, is TGTGCCTGTACCTATAGAGCTAACTATGGC.

In regard to this clone: The read ends 3 residues shy of where the CDR3 ends; the end is completed using the germline J gene. This chain connects TRBV5-4 to TRBJ2-1, with 13 bases lining up with TRBD2. The CDR3 has 15 amino acids. V shed 1 base, J shed 9 bases, and the junction held 4 bases outside the gene matches. Per the germline V gene, CDR1 is SGHNT and CDR2 is YYREEE (reference sequence). Incomplete CDR3 DNA: TGTGCCAGCAGCTTGACTAGCGGGAGGGCCGGTGAG. It encodes CASSLTSGRAGE. The entire CDR3 is CASSLTSGRAGEQFF.

On this clone itself: The read ends 3 residues early relative to the CDR3; the germline J gene fills the gap. J is TRBJ1-5 and V is TRBV2, with unresolved D. Per germline, CDR1 SNHLY and CDR2 FYNNEI. This CDR3 has 12 residues. V was pared by 7 bases and J by 9 bases, with 13 bases between. The DNA read from the CDR3 is TGTGCCAGCAATTCTCCAGAGGGGCCC. Its protein product is CASNSPEGP. The complete CDR3 sequence is CASNSPEGPQHF.

To note about this clone: The sequenced fragment ends 3 residues before the CDR3 boundary, so the rest is inferred from the germline J gene. The V call is TRBV7-8, the J call TRBJ1-1; unclear D gene. The CDR3 is 15 amino acids. The V and J ends lost 2 bases and 7 bases respectively, with 17 bases between them. Germline V gene data show CDR1 as SGHVS and CDR2 as FQNEAQ. CDR3 bases read: TGTGCCAGCAGCTTAAGGGCAGACGCTCAGAGTGAA. Translated: CASSLRADAQSE. The CDR3 in full is CASSLRADAQSEAFF.

Concerning this clone itself: Relative to the germline gene, one junction end is altered; a read error may explain this. CDR3 loop: CASSITGDNGYTF. CDR3 DNA (partial): TGTGCCAGTAGTATTACTGGGGACAATGGG. This chain joins TRBV19 and TRBJ1-2; weak D call: TRBD1 (6 bases). Read data end 3 residues before the CDR3 end; the end is taken from the germline J gene. The CDR3 length is 13 residues. Germline V gene data show CDR1 as LNHDA and CDR2 as SQIVND (reference sequence).

In the case of this clone: The read falls 3 residues short of the CDR3 end, and the missing part is taken from the germline J gene. V gene TRBV20-1 combines with J gene TRBJ2-3, with D unresolved. Germline V gene sequence: CDR1 DFQATT, CDR2 SNEGSKA (reference sequence). The CDR3 extends over 11 amino acids. CDR3 DNA, as far as it was read: TGCAGTGTGAGTGGTGGTGCGTCG. It is translated as CSVSGGAS. The entire CDR3 protein reads CSVSGGASQYF.